This entry is about one TCR beta chain. The germline V and J ends were trimmed by 5 bases and 1 base, with 10 bases remaining between them. Germline V gene data show CDR1 as SGHVS and CDR2 as FNYEAQ. CDR3 size: 14 residues. This sample was taken from a study of graft-versus-host responses after intestinal transplantation. Time point given: postoperative day 105 after intestinal transplantation (dayNNNN = postoperative day). Assay used: immunoSEQ multiplex PCR; TCRdb lists only in-frame clones, some missing. Among roughly 12,000 clones listed, about nine tenths were seen once. The sample consisted of PBMCs, taken 105 days after intestinal transplantation. This chain links TRBV7-6 with TRBJ2-3; D remains ambiguous. This clonotype was obtained from a human patient who received an intestinal transplant, so some T cells may come from the graft donor. This CDR3 reads CASSPNLGTDTQYF. The CDR3 DNA follows: TGTGCCAGCAGCCCTAACCTTGGCACAGATACGCAGTATTTT.